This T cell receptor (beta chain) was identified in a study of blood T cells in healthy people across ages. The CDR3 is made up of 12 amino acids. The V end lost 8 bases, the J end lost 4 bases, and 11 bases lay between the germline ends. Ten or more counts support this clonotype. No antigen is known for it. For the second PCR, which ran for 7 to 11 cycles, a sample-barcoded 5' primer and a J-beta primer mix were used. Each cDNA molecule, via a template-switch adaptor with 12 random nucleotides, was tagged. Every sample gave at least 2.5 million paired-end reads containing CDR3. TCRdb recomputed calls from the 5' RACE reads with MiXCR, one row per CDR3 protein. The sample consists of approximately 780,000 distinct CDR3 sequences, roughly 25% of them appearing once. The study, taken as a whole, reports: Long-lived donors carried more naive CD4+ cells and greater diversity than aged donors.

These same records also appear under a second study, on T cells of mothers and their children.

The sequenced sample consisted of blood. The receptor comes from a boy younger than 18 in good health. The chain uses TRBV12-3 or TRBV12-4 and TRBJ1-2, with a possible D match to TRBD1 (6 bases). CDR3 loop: CASGGLGYGYTF. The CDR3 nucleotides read TGTGCCAGCGGGGGCTTGGGCTATGGCTACACCTTC.